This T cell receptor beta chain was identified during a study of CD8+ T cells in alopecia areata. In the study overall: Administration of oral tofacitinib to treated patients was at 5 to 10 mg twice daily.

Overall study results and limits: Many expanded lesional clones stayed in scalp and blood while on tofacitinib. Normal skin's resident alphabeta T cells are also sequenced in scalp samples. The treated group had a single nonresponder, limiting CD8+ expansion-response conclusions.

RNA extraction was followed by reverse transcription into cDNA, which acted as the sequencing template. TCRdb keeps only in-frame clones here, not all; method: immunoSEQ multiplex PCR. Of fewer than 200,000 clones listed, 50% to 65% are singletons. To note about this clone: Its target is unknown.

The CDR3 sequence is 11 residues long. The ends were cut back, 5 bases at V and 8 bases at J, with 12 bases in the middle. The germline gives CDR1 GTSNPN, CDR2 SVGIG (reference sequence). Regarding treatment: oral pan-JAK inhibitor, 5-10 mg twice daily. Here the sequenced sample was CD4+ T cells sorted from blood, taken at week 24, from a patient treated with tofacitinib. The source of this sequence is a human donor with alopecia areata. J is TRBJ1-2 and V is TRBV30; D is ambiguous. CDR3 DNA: TGTGCCTGGTCAAAACAGCGGGGCTACACCTTC. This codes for CAWSKQRGYTF.